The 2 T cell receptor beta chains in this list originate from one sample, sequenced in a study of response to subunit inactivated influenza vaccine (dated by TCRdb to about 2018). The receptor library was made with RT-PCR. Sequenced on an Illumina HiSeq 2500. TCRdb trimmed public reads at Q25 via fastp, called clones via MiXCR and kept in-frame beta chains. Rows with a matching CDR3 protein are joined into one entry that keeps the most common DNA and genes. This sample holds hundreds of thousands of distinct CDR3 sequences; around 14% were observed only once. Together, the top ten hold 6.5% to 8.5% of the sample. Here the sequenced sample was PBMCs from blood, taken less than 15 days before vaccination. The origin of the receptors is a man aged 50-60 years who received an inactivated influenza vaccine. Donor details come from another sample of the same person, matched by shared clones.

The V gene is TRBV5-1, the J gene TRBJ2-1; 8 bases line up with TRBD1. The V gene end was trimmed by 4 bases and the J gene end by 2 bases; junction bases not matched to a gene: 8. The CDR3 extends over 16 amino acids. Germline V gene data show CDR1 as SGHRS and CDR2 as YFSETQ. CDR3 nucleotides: TGCGCCAGCAGCCCGATCGACAGGGGTGCCTACAATGAGCAGTTCTTC. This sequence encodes CASSPIDRGAYNEQFF.

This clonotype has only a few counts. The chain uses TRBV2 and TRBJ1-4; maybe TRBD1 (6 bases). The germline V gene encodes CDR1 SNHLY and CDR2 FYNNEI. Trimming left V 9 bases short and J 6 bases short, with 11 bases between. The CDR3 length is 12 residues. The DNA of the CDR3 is TGTGCCAGTCAAGGGGGGGATGAAAAACTGTTTTTT. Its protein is CASQGGDEKLFF.